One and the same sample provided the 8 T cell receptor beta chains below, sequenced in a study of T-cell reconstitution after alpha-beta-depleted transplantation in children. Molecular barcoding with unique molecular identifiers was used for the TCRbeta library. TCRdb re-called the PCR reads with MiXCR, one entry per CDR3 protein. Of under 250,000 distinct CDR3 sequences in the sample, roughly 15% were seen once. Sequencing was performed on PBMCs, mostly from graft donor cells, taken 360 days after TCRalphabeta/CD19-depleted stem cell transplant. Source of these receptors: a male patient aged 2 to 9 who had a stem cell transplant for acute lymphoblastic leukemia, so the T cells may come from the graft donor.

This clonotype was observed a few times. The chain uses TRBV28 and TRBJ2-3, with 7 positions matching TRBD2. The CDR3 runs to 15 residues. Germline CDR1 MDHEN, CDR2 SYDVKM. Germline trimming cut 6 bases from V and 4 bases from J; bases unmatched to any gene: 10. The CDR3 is CASSPSRDYADTQYF. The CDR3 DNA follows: TGTGCCAGCAGCCCAAGTCGGGACTATGCAGATACGCAGTATTTT. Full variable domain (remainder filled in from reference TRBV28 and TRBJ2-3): DVKVTQSSRYLVKRTGEKVFLECVQDMDHENMFWYRQDPGLGLRLIYFSYDVKMKEKGDIPEGYSVSREKKERFSLILESASTNQTSMYLCASSPSRDYADTQYFGPGTRLTVL.

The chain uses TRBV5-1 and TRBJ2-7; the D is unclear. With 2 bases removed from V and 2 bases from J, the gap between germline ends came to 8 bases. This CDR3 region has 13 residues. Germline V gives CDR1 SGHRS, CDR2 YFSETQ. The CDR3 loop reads CASSFAHTYEQYF. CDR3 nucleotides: TGCGCCAGCAGCTTTGCACACACCTACGAGCAGTACTTC.

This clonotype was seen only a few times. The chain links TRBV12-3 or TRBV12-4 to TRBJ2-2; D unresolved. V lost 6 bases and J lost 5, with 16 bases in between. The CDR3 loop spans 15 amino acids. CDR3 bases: TGTGCCAGCAGACCCTCGATGTTGGGAACCGGGGAGCTGTTTTTT. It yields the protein CASRPSMLGTGELFF.

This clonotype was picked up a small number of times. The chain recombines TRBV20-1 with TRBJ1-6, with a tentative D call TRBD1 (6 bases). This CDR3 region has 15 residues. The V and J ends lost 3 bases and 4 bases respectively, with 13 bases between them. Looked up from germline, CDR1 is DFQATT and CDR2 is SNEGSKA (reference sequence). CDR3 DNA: TGCAGTGCTAGGGTGGGGGACACTTATAATTCACCCCTCCACTTT. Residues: CSARVGDTYNSPLHF.

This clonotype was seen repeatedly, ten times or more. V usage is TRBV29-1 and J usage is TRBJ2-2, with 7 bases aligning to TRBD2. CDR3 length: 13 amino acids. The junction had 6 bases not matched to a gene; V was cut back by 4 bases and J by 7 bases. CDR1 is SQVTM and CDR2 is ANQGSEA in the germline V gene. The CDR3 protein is CSVGVREGGELFF. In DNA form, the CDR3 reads TGCAGCGTTGGAGTCAGGGAGGGCGGGGAGCTGTTTTTT.

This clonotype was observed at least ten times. The CDR3 nucleotides are TGTGCCAGCAGTTCTTCTGGGCAGGGGACCTACGAGCAGTACTTC. Residues: CASSSSGQGTYEQYF. V usage is TRBV12-3 or TRBV12-4 and J usage is TRBJ2-7; D is possibly TRBD1 (6 bases). This CDR3 comprises 15 residues. With 4 bases removed from V and 2 bases from J, the gap between germline ends came to 15 bases.

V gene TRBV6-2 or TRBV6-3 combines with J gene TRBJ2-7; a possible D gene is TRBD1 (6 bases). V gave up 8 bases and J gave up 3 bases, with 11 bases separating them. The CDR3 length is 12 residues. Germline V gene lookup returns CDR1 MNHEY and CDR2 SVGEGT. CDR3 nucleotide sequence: TGTGCCAGCCGCCGGGACAACTACGAGCAGTACTTC. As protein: CASRRDNYEQYF.

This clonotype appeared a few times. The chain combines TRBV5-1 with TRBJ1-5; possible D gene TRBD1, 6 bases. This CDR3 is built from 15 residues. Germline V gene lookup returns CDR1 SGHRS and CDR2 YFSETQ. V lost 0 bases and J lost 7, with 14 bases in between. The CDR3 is CASSLEAAGGQPQHF. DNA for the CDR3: TGCGCCAGCAGCTTGGAGGCAGCGGGGGGCCAGCCCCAGCATTTT.